The T cell receptor beta chain described here comes from a study of blood T cell repertoires in COVID-19. This clone appeared a few times. TCRdb's table, derived via immunoSEQ multiplex PCR, lists solely in-frame clones and lacks some. Among 150,000 to 200,000 clones listed, about 86% were seen once. The CDR3 is made up of 16 amino acids. Trimming took 5 bases from V and 3 from J; bases not matched to a gene: 11. Germline V lookup: CDR1 MNHEY, CDR2 SMNVEV (reference sequence). The sequence was obtained from a woman of 80 years or more in a cohort sampled during active or convalescent COVID-19. Sequences were obtained from peripheral blood. V gene TRBV27 combines with J gene TRBJ1-2, with TRBD1 matching over 8 bases. CDR3 nucleotides: TGTGCCAGCAGTACCAGGGGACAGGCTTTGGACTATGGCTACACCTTC. Its translation: CASSTRGQALDYGYTF.